This TCR beta chain is from a study of control samples from healthy donors and cancer patients. The repertoire was sequenced with immunoSEQ multiplex PCR; TCRdb's copy has only in-frame clones and lacks some. The sample shows about 29,000 clones, about 90% of them seen only once. Germline-derived CDR1 and CDR2 are MNHEY and SVGAGI. Trimming cost V 6 bases and J 2 bases; bases outside gene matches: 4. This CDR3 spans 14 amino acids. The V gene is TRBV6-5, the J gene TRBJ2-3, with TRBD2 matching over 8 bases. The sample consisted of formalin-fixed, paraffin-embedded tissue. This TCR came from a female donor with melanoma. The CDR3 is CASSLAGATDTQYF. The CDR3 DNA sequence: TGTGCCAGCAGCCTAGCGGGTGCCACAGATACGCAGTATTTT.